A selection of T cell receptor beta chains follows, all from one sample in a study of blood T cell repertoires in COVID-19. Here immunoSEQ multiplex PCR was the method, and the copy in TCRdb shows in-frame clones only, minus some. The sample records fewer than 250,000 clones, 84% being singletons. Source material: peripheral blood. These receptors all stem from a man between 50 and 59 years old with acute or convalescent COVID-19. Both conserved end residues are part of each CDR3. Fields, in order: V gene, D gene, CDR3 length, clone size, J gene, CDR3 DNA, CDR3 protein. A D gene is named only where the DNA matches it firmly. Clone size is given for some rows only: seen once, a few or many times, or a class if the clone is expanded.

TRBV6-5	TRBD2	15	-	TRBJ2-7	TGTGCCAGCAAATTCGAACCGGGACTAGGTCACGAGCAGTACTTC	CASKFEPGLGHEQYF
TRBV18	-	15	-	TRBJ1-1	TGTGCCAGCTCACCACCGGGACAATCCGACACTGAAGCTTTCTTT	CASSPPGQSDTEAFF
TRBV30	TRBD2	13	-	TRBJ2-3	TGTGCCTCGACGACTAGCGGGAGTAACACGCAGTATTTT	CASTTSGSNTQYF
TRBV6-5	TRBD1	16	-	TRBJ1-4	TGTGCCAGCAGTTACTCGACGGGACAGGGTAATGAAAAACTGTTTTTT	CASSYSTGQGNEKLFF
TRBV24-1	-	14	once	TRBJ2-5	TGTGCCACCAGTGAGTGGGGCAGGGATGAGACCCAGTACTTC	CATSEWGRDETQYF
TRBV3-1/TRBV3-2	TRBD1	16	-	TRBJ2-5	TGTGCCAGCAGCCAAGATTCCGGGACAGGTCAAGAGACCCAGTACTTC	CASSQDSGTGQETQYF
TRBV9	-	11	-	TRBJ2-1	TGTGCCAGCTCCGGCTACAATGAGCAGTTCTTC	CASSGYNEQFF
TRBV5-1	-	13	few	TRBJ1-2	TGCGCCAGCAGCTTGGCCGAGGGTACAGGCTACACCTTC	CASSLAEGTGYTF
TRBV9	-	15	-	TRBJ1-1	TGTGCCAGCAGCGTAGGGGAGGGAGCTTGGACTGAAGCTTTCTTT	CASSVGEGAWTEAFF
TRBV18	TRBD1	15	few	TRBJ2-7	TGTGCCAGCTCACCCCCCGGGACAGGGGGCAGCGAGCAGTACTTC	CASSPPGTGGSEQYF
TRBV3-1/TRBV3-2	TRBD1	15	few	TRBJ1-1	TGTGCCAGCAGCCAAGAGGCAGGGGGCTATACTGAAGCTTTCTTT	CASSQEAGGYTEAFF
TRBV5-1	-	14	-	TRBJ2-3	TGCGCCAGCAGCTTGCCGGGGGGCACAGATACGCAGTATTTT	CASSLPGGTDTQYF
TRBV6-5	-	14	-	TRBJ2-2	TGTGCCAGCAGAGGCCCGGGGAACACCGGGGAGCTGTTTTTT	CASRGPGNTGELFF
TRBV29-1	-	13	-	TRBJ1-2	TGCAGCGTTGCAGGGTTAGGGGTCTATGGCTACACCTTC	CSVAGLGVYGYTF
TRBV10-3	-	16	-	TRBJ1-1	TGTGCCATCAGTGAGGCCGTAAAACAGGGGAACACTGAAGCTTTCTTT	CAISEAVKQGNTEAFF
TRBV6-6	-	14	-	TRBJ2-7	TGTGCCAGCACCCTAACGACAGGCTCCTACGAGCAGTACTTC	CASTLTTGSYEQYF
TRBV24-1	-	13	few	TRBJ2-5	TGTGCCACCAGAGGGGCAGGGGAGGAGACCCAGTACTTC	CATRGAGEETQYF
TRBV2	-	11	-	TRBJ2-3	TGTGCCAGCAACCTCCTCGGTGCGCAGTATTTT	CASNLLGAQYF
TRBV15	TRBD2	13	few	TRBJ2-1	TGTGCCACCAGCCCGACTAGCGGGGGGGCCCAGTTCTTC	CATSPTSGGAQFF
TRBV9	-	18	-	TRBJ2-2	TGTGCCAGCAGCACATACAGGGTCAGGCACCCGAGCACCGGGGAGCTGTTTTTT	CASSTYRVRHPSTGELFF
TRBV3-1/TRBV3-2	-	11	-	TRBJ1-1	TGTGCCAGCAGTCGGACAACTGAAGCTTTCTTT	CASSRTTEAFF
TRBV5-4	-	16	-	TRBJ2-1	TGTGCCAGCAGCTTGGGCAGCGCCAACTCCTACAATGAGCAGTTCTTC	CASSLGSANSYNEQFF
TRBV18	-	14	-	TRBJ2-5	TGTGCCAGCTCACCTCAGGGATCCGAAGAGACCCAGTACTTC	CASSPQGSEETQYF
TRBV5-1	-	15	-	TRBJ1-1	TGCGCCAGCAGCTTGGCCCAGACAAGAAACACTGAAGCTTTCTTT	CASSLAQTRNTEAFF
TRBV27	-	16	-	TRBJ1-5	TGTGCCAGCAGTCGAGGGCGGCTCGATAGCAATCAGCCCCAGCATTTT	CASSRGRLDSNQPQHF
TRBV7-9	TRBD2	14	-	TRBJ2-2	TGTGCCAGCAGCCTACCAGCGGGAGTCGGGGAGCTGTTTTTT	CASSLPAGVGELFF
TRBV7-8	-	16	-	TRBJ2-1	TGTGCCAGCAGCTTAGAGGGGTCAGGTTCTACGAATGAGCAGTTCTTC	CASSLEGSGSTNEQFF
TRBV24-1	-	15	-	TRBJ1-2	TGTGCCACCAGTGATTTTTCAGGGAAAGTCTATGGCTACACCTTC	CATSDFSGKVYGYTF
TRBV6-5	-	13	few	TRBJ1-2	TGTGCCAGCAGTTACGGGGGGAGGGATGGCTACACCTTC	CASSYGGRDGYTF
TRBV29-1	TRBD1	14	-	TRBJ2-7	TGCAGCGTTGGCCCTCGGGACAGAGGCTACGAGCAGTACTTC	CSVGPRDRGYEQYF
TRBV28	TRBD1	14	-	TRBJ1-1	TGTGCCAGCAGTTTAGTGACAGGGGGCACTGAAGCTTTCTTT	CASSLVTGGTEAFF
TRBV9	-	13	-	TRBJ2-5	TGTGCCAGCAGCGCGACAGGTCAAGAGACCCAGTACTTC	CASSATGQETQYF
TRBV18	TRBD1	14	-	TRBJ1-2	TGTGCCAGCTCGCAAGGACAGGGCCAATATGGCTACACCTTC	CASSQGQGQYGYTF
TRBV6-5	-	15	-	TRBJ2-7	TGTGCCAGCAGTTACGGGCAGAAGAGCTCCTACGAGCAGTACTTC	CASSYGQKSSYEQYF
TRBV4-1	-	13	-	TRBJ1-2	TGCGCCAGCAGCCAAGTCGAAGGGGCGAGGTACACCTTC	CASSQVEGARYTF
TRBV10-3	TRBD2	15	-	TRBJ2-5	TGTGCCATCAGCCAGACTAGCGGGGGGTCAGAGACCCAGTACTTC	CAISQTSGGSETQYF
TRBV7-2	-	14	-	TRBJ1-1	TGTGCCAGCAGCTCAGGGGCAATTAACACTGAAGCTTTCTTT	CASSSGAINTEAFF
TRBV5-1	TRBD2	18	-	TRBJ2-3	TGCGCCAGCAGCTTGGATCCCGGACTAGCGACCAGCACAGATACGCAGTATTTT	CASSLDPGLATSTDTQYF
TRBV28	-	15	-	TRBJ1-2	TGTGCCAGCAGTTTAGGGGCTGTCTTCGGGTATGGCTACACCTTC	CASSLGAVFGYGYTF
TRBV29-1	TRBD1	13	-	TRBJ1-2	TGCAGCGCTGGGGACAGTTTAAGAGGGAGCTACACCTTC	CSAGDSLRGSYTF
TRBV15	-	15	few	TRBJ1-5	TGTGCCACCAGCAGAGATTACGGTAGCAATCAGCCCCAGCATTTT	CATSRDYGSNQPQHF
TRBV6-5	-	14	-	TRBJ2-3	TGTGCCAGCACCTACACGCGGGGCACAGATACGCAGTATTTT	CASTYTRGTDTQYF
TRBV9	TRBD2	15	-	TRBJ2-1	TGTGCCAGCAGCCGAGCGGGAGGTTTATACAATGAGCAGTTCTTC	CASSRAGGLYNEQFF
TRBV3-1/TRBV3-2	TRBD1	16	-	TRBJ2-1	TGTGCCAGCAGCCTAATTGCCTGGGACAGGGTAAATGAGCAGTTCTTC	CASSLIAWDRVNEQFF
TRBV7-8	-	13	-	TRBJ1-5	TGTGCCAGCAGCATGAGTAATTATCAGCCCCAGCATTTT	CASSMSNYQPQHF
TRBV30	-	11	-	TRBJ1-2	TGTGCCTGGAGTCCAGGATCTGGCTACACCTTC	CAWSPGSGYTF
TRBV6-5	TRBD1	16	-	TRBJ1-2	TGTGCCAGCAGTTACTCCGGACAGGGGGCGCGGAATGGCTACACCTTC	CASSYSGQGARNGYTF
TRBV5-4	TRBD1	17	-	TRBJ1-4	TGTGCCAGCAGCCGACAGGGCTCCTTAGGAACTAATGAAAAACTGTTTTTT	CASSRQGSLGTNEKLFF
TRBV18	TRBD1	14	-	TRBJ1-2	TGTGCCAGCTCACGCCGGGACAGGAACACGGGCTACACCTTC	CASSRRDRNTGYTF
TRBV6-6	TRBD2	14	-	TRBJ2-1	TGTGCCAGCAGTTATCTAGCGGTATACAATGAGCAGTTCTTC	CASSYLAVYNEQFF